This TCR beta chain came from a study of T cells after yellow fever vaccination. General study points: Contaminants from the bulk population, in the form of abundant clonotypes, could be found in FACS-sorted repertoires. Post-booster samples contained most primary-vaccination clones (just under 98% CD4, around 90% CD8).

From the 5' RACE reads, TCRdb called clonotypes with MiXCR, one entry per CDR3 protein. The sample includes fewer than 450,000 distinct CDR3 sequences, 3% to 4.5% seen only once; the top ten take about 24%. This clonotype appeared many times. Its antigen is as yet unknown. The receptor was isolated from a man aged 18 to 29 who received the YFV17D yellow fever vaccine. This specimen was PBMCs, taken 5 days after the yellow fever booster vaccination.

The chain's CDR3 is CASSQGMTGSDGYTF. The DNA for the CDR3 is TGCGCCAGCAGCCAAGGAATGACAGGGTCTGATGGCTACACCTTC. The V and J genes are TRBV4-1 and TRBJ1-2, with 7 bases matching TRBD1. The V segment lost 1 base and the J segment 6 bases; nucleotides outside the gene matches: 8. The CDR3 loop spans 15 amino acids. The germline gives CDR1 MGHRA, CDR2 YSYEKL.